These T cell receptor beta chains were read from a single sample in a study of cytomegalovirus exposure and HLA in healthy donors. Some clones are missing from TCRdb's copy, which holds only in-frame ones; the method was immunoSEQ multiplex PCR. The table includes about 150,000 clones, about four fifths detected once. What was sequenced was PBMCs. Receptor source: a man younger than 35 in good health and CMV-seronegative. Both conserved end residues are part of each CDR3. The D gene is left open where the match is weak. Some rows have no size entry. The others give once, few or many, or a class for an expanded clone.

abundance: .; len: 16; d_gene: TRBD2; v_gene: TRBV4-1; j_gene: TRBJ2-1; CDR3aa: CASSQGPSGGGHEQFF; CDR3nt: TGCGCCAGCAGCCAAGGGCCTAGCGGGGGGGGGCATGAGCAGTTCTTC
abundance: .; len: 14; d_gene: .; v_gene: TRBV5-8; j_gene: TRBJ1-1; CDR3aa: CASSYDRRGAEAFF; CDR3nt: TGTGCCAGCAGCTACGATCGAAGAGGCGCTGAAGCTTTCTTT
abundance: .; len: 17; d_gene: .; v_gene: TRBV4-1; j_gene: TRBJ1-4; CDR3aa: CASSQDRGKGLNEKLFF; CDR3nt: TGCGCCAGCAGCCAAGATCGGGGGAAAGGCCTTAATGAAAAACTGTTTTTT
abundance: few; len: 15; d_gene: .; v_gene: TRBV5-1; j_gene: TRBJ2-7; CDR3aa: CASSLGRRNTYEQYF; CDR3nt: TGCGCCAGCAGCTTGGGACGGAGAAACACCTACGAGCAGTACTTC
abundance: .; len: 13; d_gene: .; v_gene: TRBV28; j_gene: TRBJ2-5; CDR3aa: CASSLSGQETQYF; CDR3nt: TGTGCCAGCAGTTTATCAGGACAAGAGACCCAGTACTTC
abundance: .; len: 13; d_gene: .; v_gene: TRBV5-6; j_gene: TRBJ1-2; CDR3aa: CASSLSGSLGYTF; CDR3nt: TGTGCCAGCAGCTTGTCAGGGTCTCTTGGCTACACCTTC
abundance: few; len: 16; d_gene: .; v_gene: TRBV28; j_gene: TRBJ2-5; CDR3aa: CASSLLDWQGQETQYF; CDR3nt: TGTGCCAGCAGTTTACTTGATTGGCAGGGTCAAGAGACCCAGTACTTC
abundance: .; len: 14; d_gene: TRBD1; v_gene: TRBV6-5; j_gene: TRBJ1-2; CDR3aa: CASRRDRDNYGYTF; CDR3nt: TGTGCCAGCAGAAGGGACAGGGACAACTATGGCTACACCTTC
abundance: .; len: 14; d_gene: .; v_gene: TRBV4-1; j_gene: TRBJ1-4; CDR3aa: CASSQAVPNEKLFF; CDR3nt: TGCGCCAGCAGCCAAGCAGTCCCTAATGAAAAACTGTTTTTT
abundance: .; len: 14; d_gene: TRBD1; v_gene: TRBV2; j_gene: TRBJ1-5; CDR3aa: CASSGDRGVQPQHF; CDR3nt: TGTGCCAGCTCAGGGGACAGGGGGGTTCAGCCCCAGCATTTT
abundance: .; len: 16; d_gene: .; v_gene: TRBV5-6; j_gene: TRBJ2-6; CDR3aa: CASSGGQSSGANGLTF; CDR3nt: TGTGCCAGCAGCGGAGGACAGAGCTCTGGGGCCAACGGCCTGACTTTC
abundance: .; len: 12; d_gene: TRBD1; v_gene: TRBV2; j_gene: TRBJ2-5; CDR3aa: CASRDSQETQYF; CDR3nt: TGTGCCAGCCGGGACAGTCAAGAGACCCAGTACTTC
abundance: .; len: 16; d_gene: .; v_gene: TRBV19; j_gene: TRBJ2-4; CDR3aa: CASSIEGGGGKNIQYF; CDR3nt: TGTGCCAGTAGTATAGAAGGGGGGGGTGGCAAAAACATTCAGTACTTC
abundance: .; len: 15; d_gene: .; v_gene: TRBV7-8; j_gene: TRBJ1-5; CDR3aa: CASSFSSVSNQPQHF; CDR3nt: TGTGCCAGCAGCTTTTCCTCCGTAAGCAATCAGCCCCAGCATTTT
abundance: .; len: 16; d_gene: .; v_gene: TRBV7-6; j_gene: TRBJ2-3; CDR3aa: CASSLVQATLTDTQYF; CDR3nt: TGTGCCAGCAGCTTAGTGCAGGCAACACTCACAGATACGCAGTATTTT
abundance: .; len: 12; d_gene: TRBD1; v_gene: TRBV30; j_gene: TRBJ1-2; CDR3aa: CAWTTGSYGYTF; CDR3nt: TGTGCCTGGACGACAGGGTCCTATGGCTACACCTTC
abundance: .; len: 14; d_gene: TRBD1; v_gene: TRBV6-6; j_gene: TRBJ1-5; CDR3aa: CASNIGGANQPQHF; CDR3nt: TGTGCCTCCAATATAGGGGGCGCAAATCAGCCCCAGCATTTT
abundance: few; len: 14; d_gene: .; v_gene: TRBV5-1; j_gene: TRBJ1-4; CDR3aa: CASSLGQANEKLFF; CDR3nt: TGCGCCAGCAGCTTGGGACAGGCTAATGAAAAACTGTTTTTT
abundance: .; len: 13; d_gene: .; v_gene: TRBV6-6; j_gene: TRBJ1-1; CDR3aa: CASTQHRDTEAFF; CDR3nt: TGTGCCAGCACCCAACACCGGGACACTGAAGCTTTCTTT
abundance: few; len: 19; d_gene: TRBD2; v_gene: TRBV13; j_gene: TRBJ2-3; CDR3aa: CASSEGGLAGASSTDTQYF; CDR3nt: TGTGCCAGCAGCGAAGGCGGGCTAGCGGGGGCCTCTAGCACAGATACGCAGTATTTT
abundance: .; len: 15; d_gene: TRBD1; v_gene: TRBV2; j_gene: TRBJ1-5; CDR3aa: CASSGQGESNQPQHF; CDR3nt: TGTGCCAGCAGTGGACAGGGGGAAAGCAATCAGCCCCAGCATTTT
abundance: .; len: 15; d_gene: TRBD1; v_gene: TRBV13; j_gene: TRBJ1-4; CDR3aa: CASSFRETGGEKLFF; CDR3nt: TGTGCCAGCAGCTTCAGAGAGACAGGGGGAGAAAAACTGTTTTTT
abundance: .; len: 14; d_gene: TRBD1; v_gene: TRBV7-9; j_gene: TRBJ1-4; CDR3aa: CASSSPGTDEKLFF; CDR3nt: TGTGCCAGCAGCTCTCCCGGGACAGATGAAAAACTGTTTTTT
abundance: .; len: 12; d_gene: .; v_gene: TRBV10-3; j_gene: TRBJ1-6; CDR3aa: CAIAQTNSPLHF; CDR3nt: TGTGCCATTGCACAGACTAATTCACCCCTCCACTTT
abundance: .; len: 14; d_gene: .; v_gene: TRBV9; j_gene: TRBJ1-1; CDR3aa: CASSVRQENTEAFF; CDR3nt: TGTGCCAGCAGCGTTAGACAGGAGAACACTGAAGCTTTCTTT
abundance: .; len: 12; d_gene: TRBD1; v_gene: TRBV7-8; j_gene: TRBJ1-4; CDR3aa: CASSFLGTELFF; CDR3nt: TGTGCCAGCAGCTTCCTGGGGACAGAACTGTTTTTT
abundance: .; len: 14; d_gene: .; v_gene: TRBV7-2; j_gene: TRBJ2-1; CDR3aa: CASSLAGAYNEQFF; CDR3nt: TGTGCCAGCAGCTTAGCCGGGGCCTACAATGAGCAGTTCTTC